This TCR beta chain was retrieved from a study of T cells expressing NK-cell markers. About the study: It was sorted CD3+CD56+NKG2C+, CD3+CD56+NKG2C- and CD3+CD56-NKG2C+ T cells that supplied the TCR beta repertoires. Among eight sequenced donors, seven carried HCMV seropositivity while one was seronegative.

Study outcomes and limitations: In several donors, dominant clonotypes made up roughly 28.3-65% of CD3+CD56-NKG2C+ cells.

CDR1 is DFQATT, CDR2 SNEGSKA, per germline (reference sequence). This CDR3 contains 15 residues. cDNA encoding TCR beta was synthesized via 5'RACE template switching incorporating UMIs. Each CDR3 protein gets one entry in TCRdb, which reprocessed the 5' RACE reads and gives no DNA. This sample's table reports about 460,000 distinct CDR3 sequences. Regarding this clonotype: The antigen remains undetermined.

The TCR sequence derives from a woman in her fifties or sixties in good health. Sequenced input: blood T cells: a sorted CD56 or NKG2C T cell subset, CD4+ or CD8+ T cells, or bulk PBMC T cells (not recorded which). V usage is TRBV20-1 and J usage is TRBJ2-5; the TCRdb D gene call, TRBD1, has no DNA to confirm it. The CDR3 sequence is CSARGPGTDGETQYF.